This TCR beta chain is from a study of OX40 agonist ivuxolimab in advanced cancers. The table came from immunoSEQ multiplex PCR; TCRdb's copy has only in-frame clones and leaves some out. The sample records some 67,000 clones, around nine tenths being singletons. Germline-derived CDR1 and CDR2 are SGHNT and YENEEA. V gave up 6 bases and J gave up 5 bases, with 10 bases separating them. The CDR3 runs to 12 residues. This TCR was sampled from an adult with an advanced solid tumor such as melanoma, head and neck, liver or kidney cancer. This specimen consisted of CD4+ or CD8+ T cells sorted from blood, obtained in a trial of the OX40 agonist ivuxolimab. V usage is TRBV11-3 and J usage is TRBJ2-5; the D is unclear. The CDR3, as DNA: TGTGCCAGCAGGTCCGGTGCCGAGACCCAGTACTTC. Protein sequence: CASRSGAETQYF.